These 14 T cell receptor beta chains were sequenced from one sample in a study of long-term antiretroviral therapy in people with HIV. Sequencing relied on immunoSEQ assay v3.0, run at survey level. TCRdb keeps only in-frame clones here, not all; method: immunoSEQ multiplex PCR. The sample carries 25,000 to 35,000 clones, 70% to 90% recorded once. The material was unsorted PBMCs, obtained 0.8 years before starting antiretroviral therapy. These receptors were taken from a young man with HIV.

This rearrangement joins TRBV11-2 to TRBJ1-1; 10 bases are shared with TRBD1. The trim removed 5 bases at V and 5 bases at J, leaving 5 bases unmatched. CDR3 length equals 14 residues. In germline, CDR1 is SGHAT, CDR2 FQNNGV. CDR3 in amino acids: CASSTGTGETEAFF. The CDR3 DNA follows: TGTGCCAGCAGCACCGGGACAGGGGAAACTGAAGCTTTCTTT.

The genes are TRBV4-3 and TRBJ2-1, with D possibly being TRBD1 (6 bases). The germline gives CDR1 LGHNA, CDR2 YSLEER. CDR3 length: 15 residues. Trimming took 1 base from V and 5 from J, leaving 12 bases between them. The CDR3 bases are TGCGCCAGCAGCCAAGGATCCTACAGGGACAATGAGCAGTTCTTC. Translated: CASSQGSYRDNEQFF.

V gene TRBV6-6 combines with J gene TRBJ2-7; the match to TRBD2 covers 7 bases. Germline V gives CDR1 MNHNY, CDR2 SVGAGI (reference sequence). V shed 6 bases and J 0 bases; nucleotides not matched to a gene: 11. This CDR3 is built from 16 residues. The DNA for the CDR3 is TGTGCCAGCAGCTCTCGGAGCGGGACCTCCTCCTACGAGCAGTACTTC. Translated, it gives CASSSRSGTSSYEQYF.

V gene TRBV9 combines with J gene TRBJ2-2; no firm D call. The CDR3 runs 14 residues. Germline V gene data show CDR1 as SGDLS and CDR2 as YYNGEE. V lost 4 bases and J lost 5, with 12 bases in between. CDR3 sequence (DNA): TGTGCCAGCAGCCCAAGCAGAGGAACCGGGGAGCTGTTTTTT. Amino acids: CASSPSRGTGELFF.

The chain couples TRBV9 to TRBJ2-2; D not certain. V was pared by 2 bases and J by 5 bases, with 7 bases between. The V gene's germline CDR1 is SGDLS and CDR2 YYNGEE. The CDR3 is made up of 13 amino acids. CDR3 amino acids: CASSVQSTGELFF. DNA for the CDR3: TGTGCCAGCAGCGTTCAGAGTACCGGGGAGCTGTTTTTT. The full variable domain, rest sourced from reference TRBV9 and TRBJ2-2, is DSGVTQTPKHLITATGQRVTLRCSPRSGDLSVYWYQQSLDQGLQFLIQYYNGEERAKGNILERFSAQQFPDLHSELNLSSLELGDSALYFCASSVQSTGELFFGEGSRLTVL.

This chain joins TRBV5-1 and TRBJ2-7; TRBD2 is a possible D gene (5 bases). Germline values: CDR1 SGHRS, CDR2 YFSETQ. The CDR3 has 13 amino acids. The V gene lost 4 bases and the J gene lost 2 bases, with 10 bases spanning the gap. CDR3 region: CASSVAYTYEQYF. CDR3 bases: TGCGCCAGCAGCGTAGCGTATACCTACGAGCAGTACTTC.

V usage is TRBV4-3 and J usage is TRBJ1-3; a weak D match, TRBD1 (5 bases). The CDR3 has 14 amino acids. Between the trimmed V and J ends, which lost 0 bases and 5 bases, there was a span of 8 bases. Germline V lookup: CDR1 LGHNA, CDR2 YSLEER. The CDR3 is CASSQEEGRNTIYF. The CDR3 bases are TGCGCCAGCAGCCAAGAGGAGGGACGAAACACCATATATTTT.

J is TRBJ1-5 and V is TRBV6-1; D unclear. Between the trimmed V and J ends, which lost 3 bases and 4 bases, there was a span of 19 bases. CDR1 MNHNS and CDR2 SASEGT come from the germline V gene. This CDR3 spans 17 amino acids. In DNA, the CDR3 is TGTGCCAGCAGTGATTTAAGTTGGGGTTTCCGAAATCAGCCCCAGCATTTT. Translation gives CASSDLSWGFRNQPQHF.

This rearrangement joins TRBV19 to TRBJ1-2, with 8 bases matching TRBD1. The CDR3 spans 12 residues. Per the germline V gene, CDR1 is LNHDA and CDR2 is SQIVND (reference sequence). V lost 10 bases to trimming and J lost 6 bases; unmatched junction nucleotides: 7. The CDR3 protein is CAIQDREDGYTF. In DNA form, the CDR3 reads TGTGCCATTCAGGACAGGGAGGATGGCTACACCTTC.

The rearrangement uses TRBV11-2 and TRBJ2-1; D is uncertain. The CDR3 totals 14 residues. From germline, CDR1 is SGHAT and CDR2 FQNNGV. Trimming shortened V by 0 bases and J by 3 bases, and 6 bases separated the two germline ends. CDR3 amino acids: CASSLEDHYNEQFF. The CDR3 bases are TGTGCCAGCAGCTTAGAAGACCACTACAATGAGCAGTTCTTC.

This clone was counted a single time. The chain carries TRBV10-3 and TRBJ2-1; 12 bases align to TRBD2. Trimming cost V 7 bases and J 8 bases; bases outside gene matches: 9. CDR1 is ENHRY, CDR2 SYGVKD, per germline. The CDR3 is 15 residues long. This chain's CDR3 is CAIMGLAGGGDEQFF. The CDR3 nucleotides read TGTGCCATCATGGGCCTAGCGGGAGGGGGGGATGAGCAGTTCTTC.

The genes are TRBV7-8 and TRBJ2-1; D might be TRBD1 or TRBD2, each matching 7 bases. The germline V gene encodes CDR1 SGHVS and CDR2 FQNEAQ. The CDR3 covers 14 residues. Trimming cost V 1 base and J 10 bases, with 14 bases left between them. Written as DNA, the CDR3 is TGTGCCAGCAGCTTAGGACAGGGAGGGTGGGAGCAGTTCTTC. Its translation is CASSLGQGGWEQFF. Drawing the rest from reference TRBV7-8 and TRBJ2-1, the complete variable domain is GAGVSQSPRYKVAKRGQDVALRCDPISGHVSLFWYQQALGQGPEFLTYFQNEAQLDKSGLPSDRFFAERPEGSVSTLKIQRTQQEDSAVYLCASSLGQGGWEQFFGPGTRLTVL.

CDR3 loop: CSVERSGENTEAFF. CDR3 DNA sequence: TGCAGCGTTGAGCGGTCAGGCGAGAACACTGAAGCTTTCTTT. This chain connects TRBV29-1 to TRBJ1-1, with D unresolved. This CDR3 region has 14 residues. The germline gives CDR1 SQVTM, CDR2 ANQGSEA. Trimming stripped 3 bases from V and 1 base from J, with 12 bases between.

The J gene is TRBJ1-6, the V gene TRBV5-6; D not resolved. The germline CDR1 and CDR2 sequences are SGHDT and YYEEEE. The CDR3 spans 14 residues. V dropped 0 bases and J dropped 4 bases, with 5 bases sitting between them. CDR3 coding DNA: TGTGCCAGCAGCTTGGAAGGATATAATTCACCCCTCCACTTT. This sequence encodes CASSLEGYNSPLHF.